Shown below are 10 T cell receptor beta chains from a single sample sequenced in a study of long-term antiretroviral therapy in people with HIV. They ran version v3.0 of the immunoSEQ assay at survey level. Some clones are missing from TCRdb's copy, which holds only in-frame ones; the method was immunoSEQ multiplex PCR. The sample has around 29,000 clones, roughly 96% seen once; the top ten hold about 8%. The specimen comprised unsorted PBMCs, sampled 5.3 years after starting antiretroviral therapy. Receptor source: a man younger than 45 with HIV.

The rearrangement joins TRBV4-2 to TRBJ2-2, with D unresolved. Trimming shortened V by 0 bases and J by 0 bases, and 5 bases separated the two germline ends. The CDR3 spans 15 residues. Germline values: CDR1 LGHNA, CDR2 YNFKEQ. The CDR3 DNA sequence: TGTGCCAGCAGCCAAGACTCTACGAACACCGGGGAGCTGTTTTTT. Translated: CASSQDSTNTGELFF.

This chain joins TRBV13 and TRBJ1-2; D call uncertain. V lost 0 bases, J lost 0 bases, and 11 bases lay in between. CDR3 length equals 16 residues. In germline, CDR1 is PRHDT, CDR2 FYEKMQ (reference sequence). The CDR3 DNA sequence: TGTGCCAGCAGCTTAGGCATAGAGAGAGCTAACTATGGCTACACCTTC. Its protein is CASSLGIERANYGYTF.

The chain employs TRBV19 and TRBJ2-5; D remains ambiguous. The CDR3 length is 14 residues. CDR1 is LNHDA, CDR2 SQIVND, per germline (reference sequence). V lost 4 bases and J 4 bases, leaving 13 bases between the germline ends. CDR3 bases: TGTGCCAGTAGTAGTGCGCCCGACGGAGAGACCCAGTACTTC. It specifies CASSSAPDGETQYF.

The chain uses TRBV4-2 and TRBJ2-7; the D is unclear. CDR3 length equals 15 residues. V was trimmed by 2 bases and J by 6 bases, leaving 17 bases between them. From germline, CDR1 is LGHNA and CDR2 YNFKEQ. The CDR3 region is CASSQPLEKSFEQYF. CDR3 nucleotide sequence: TGTGCCAGCAGCCAACCGCTAGAGAAGAGCTTCGAGCAGTACTTC.

As regards this clone: One junction end does not reproduce the germline sequence, and a read error may be involved. The J gene is TRBJ2-3, the V gene TRBV7-7, with D possibly TRBD1 on 6 matching bases. From germline, CDR1 is SSHAT and CDR2 FNYEAQ (reference sequence). This CDR3 has 15 residues. The CDR3 loop reads CASSLGTGSTDTQYF. The CDR3 DNA is TGTGCTAGCAGTCTCGGCACAGGGAGCACAGATACGCAGTATTTT.

V and J are TRBV29-1 and TRBJ1-1; no clear D. Germline V CDR1 and CDR2: SQVTM, ANQGSEA. CDR3 length: 12 amino acids. V was cut by 4 bases and J by 0 bases, with 6 bases left in between. CDR3 bases: TGCAGCGTTGGCGGGTTGAACACTGAAGCTTTCTTT. Protein sequence: CSVGGLNTEAFF. The entire variable domain, with the rest obtained from reference TRBV29-1 and TRBJ1-1, is as follows: SAVISQKPSRDICQRGTSLTIQCQVDSQVTMMFWYRQQPGQSLTLIATANQGSEATYESGFVIDKFPISRPNLTFSTLTVSNMSPEDSSIYLCSVGGLNTEAFFGQGTRLTVV.

This chain links TRBV10-1 with TRBJ1-4; D may be TRBD1 (5 bases). CDR3 length: 14 amino acids. Germline V gene lookup returns CDR1 WNHNN and CDR2 SYGVQD (reference sequence). The V gene lost 0 bases and the J gene lost 4 bases, with 6 bases spanning the gap. The CDR3 spells CASSESGGNEKLFF. The CDR3 DNA reads TGCGCCAGCAGTGAGTCGGGGGGTAATGAAAAACTGTTTTTT.

The chain recombines TRBV7-9 with TRBJ2-5, with a tentative D call TRBD1 (6 bases). V shed 4 bases and J shed 3 bases, with 6 bases lying between them. The CDR3 runs 12 residues. Germline V gene sequence: CDR1 SEHNR, CDR2 FQNEAQ (reference sequence). As DNA, the CDR3 is TGTGCCAGCAGCTCAGGGGAAGAGACCCAGTACTTC. It is translated as CASSSGEETQYF.

The J gene is TRBJ1-4, the V gene TRBV30, with a weak D call TRBD1 (5 bases). The V gene's germline CDR1 is GTSNPN and CDR2 SVGIG (reference sequence). Trimming pared 0 bases from V and 8 bases from J, leaving 7 bases between. CDR3 length equals 12 residues. DNA of the CDR3: TGTGCCTGGAGTGTATGGGGGGAAAAACTGTTTTTT. Encoded protein: CAWSVWGEKLFF.

The chain combines TRBV14 with TRBJ2-1; TRBD2 agrees at 7 bases. The V and J ends lost 4 bases and 7 bases, in that order; junction bases with no gene match: 10. This CDR3 contains 15 residues. Germline V gene lookup returns CDR1 SGHDN and CDR2 FVKESK. The CDR3 reads CASSPLAPRGNEQFF. The CDR3 nucleotides read TGTGCCAGCAGCCCCCTAGCGCCGCGGGGGAATGAGCAGTTCTTC.